Sequencing of this T cell receptor beta chain was carried out in a study of blood T cell repertoires in COVID-19. Turning to the study itself: The study drew acute and convalescent COVID-19 samples from the United States, Italy and Spain. Sources were T cells, B-cell-depleted T cells, or PBMCs; the material itself was cDNA or gDNA.

Trimming cost V 2 bases and J 6 bases, with 9 bases left between them. The CDR3 covers 13 residues. Germline V lookup: CDR1 SGHRS, CDR2 YFSETQ. Original processing methods: Amplification of reference gene primers provided the estimated nucleated cell counts. Repertoires were generated with immunoSEQ multiplex PCR, while TCRdb's copy carries only in-frame clones and drops some. The DNA was the basis for D and trimming; V, J and clone size are from that table. In the table there are some 100,000 clones, 91% of which are singletons. This receptor was taken from a man between 60 and 75 years old with acute or convalescent COVID-19. V usage is TRBV5-1 and J usage is TRBJ2-1, with unresolved D. The sequenced material came from peripheral blood. The CDR3 sequence: CASSFRFPNEQFF. For the CDR3, the DNA is TGCGCCAGCAGCTTTAGATTTCCCAATGAGCAGTTCTTC. The whole variable domain, filled in from reference TRBV5-1 and TRBJ2-1, reads KAGVTQTPRYLIKTRGQQVTLSCSPISGHRSVSWYQQTPGQGLQFLFEYFSETQRNKGNFPGRFSGRQFSNSRSEMNVSTLELGDSALYLCASSFRFPNEQFFGPGTRLTVL.